The present entry profiles one T cell receptor beta chain with its context. Categorization into cohorts depended on clinical history that participants reported. Two negative PCRs, clearance, or symptom resolution characterized the recovered Cohort 3 donors. This CDR3 is 15 amino acids long. Trimming at V came to 5 bases and at J to 2 bases, leaving 1 base not matched to a gene. Germline V CDR1 and CDR2: SGHAT, FQDESV (reference sequence). Only in-frame clones appear in the TCRdb table, and some are missing; sequencing was by immunoSEQ multiplex PCR. Counted here are about 200,000 clones, approximately 80% occurring once; the ten biggest clones make up around 11%. The entry originates in a study of blood T cell repertoires in COVID-19. Across the study: Some COVID-19 samples were acute and others convalescent; all came from the United States, Italy and Spain.

The source is a man aged 35 to 55 who had recovered from COVID-19. V and J are TRBV11-1 and TRBJ2-2; 11 nucleotides match TRBD2. The source material was PBMCs or T cells enriched from blood (not recorded which). CDR3 protein: CASSRLAGNTGELFF. DNA of the CDR3: TGTGCCAGCAGCCGACTAGCGGGAAACACCGGGGAGCTGTTTTTT.